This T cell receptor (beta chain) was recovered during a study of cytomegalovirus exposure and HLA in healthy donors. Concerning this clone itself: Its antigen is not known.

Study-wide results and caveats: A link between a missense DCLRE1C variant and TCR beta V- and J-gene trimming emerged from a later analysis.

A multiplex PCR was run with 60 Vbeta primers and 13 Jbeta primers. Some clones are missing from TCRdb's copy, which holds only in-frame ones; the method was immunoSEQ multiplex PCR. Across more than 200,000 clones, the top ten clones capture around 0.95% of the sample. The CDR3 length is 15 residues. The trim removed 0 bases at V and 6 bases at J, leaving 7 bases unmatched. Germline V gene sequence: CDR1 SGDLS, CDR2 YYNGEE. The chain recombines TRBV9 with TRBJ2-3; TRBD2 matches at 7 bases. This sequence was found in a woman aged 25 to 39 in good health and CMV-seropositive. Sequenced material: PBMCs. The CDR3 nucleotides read TGTGCCAGCAGCGTAGGGGCGGGAGTGGTGGATACGCAGTATTTT. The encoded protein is CASSVGAGVVDTQYF.